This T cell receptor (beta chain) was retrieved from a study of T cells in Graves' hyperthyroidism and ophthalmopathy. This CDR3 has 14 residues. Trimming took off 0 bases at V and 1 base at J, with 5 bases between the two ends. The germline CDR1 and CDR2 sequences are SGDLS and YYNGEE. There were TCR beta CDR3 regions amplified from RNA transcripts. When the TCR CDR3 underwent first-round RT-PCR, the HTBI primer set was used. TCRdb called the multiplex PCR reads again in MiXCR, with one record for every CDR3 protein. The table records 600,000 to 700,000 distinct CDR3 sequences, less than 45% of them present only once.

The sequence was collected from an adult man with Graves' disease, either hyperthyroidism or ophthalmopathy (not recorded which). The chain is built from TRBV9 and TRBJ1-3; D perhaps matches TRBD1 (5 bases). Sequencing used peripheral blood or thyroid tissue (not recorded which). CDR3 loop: CASSVGQSGNTIYF. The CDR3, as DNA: TGTGCCAGCAGCGTAGGACAGTCTGGAAACACCATATATTTT.